The sequence of this T cell receptor (beta chain) was determined in a study of T cell responses to AZD1222 COVID-19 vaccine. Clones were read by immunoSEQ multiplex PCR, and TCRdb kept only the in-frame ones, dropping some. Of about 270,000 clones detected, almost 95% appear once; the ten largest clones hold around 0.6%. This clone was counted once. What it recognizes is unknown. The study's findings and limits: Along spike, vaccine-associated CD4 TCRs were found throughout, with dominance at 160-218 and 743-854.

Trimming removed 2 bases at V and 6 bases at J, with 15 bases between. Germline values: CDR1 SGHKS, CDR2 YYEKEE (reference sequence). This CDR3 is 15 amino acids long. V gene TRBV5-5 combines with J gene TRBJ2-1, with D unclear. This clonotype was sampled from an adult who received the AZD1222 COVID-19 vaccine. The sequenced sample was peripheral blood, obtained 28 days after the second AZD1222 dose. The CDR3 DNA follows: TGTGCCAGCAGCTTTGGTGGGCTACTCGGCAATGAGCAGTTCTTC. Encoded protein: CASSFGGLLGNEQFF.